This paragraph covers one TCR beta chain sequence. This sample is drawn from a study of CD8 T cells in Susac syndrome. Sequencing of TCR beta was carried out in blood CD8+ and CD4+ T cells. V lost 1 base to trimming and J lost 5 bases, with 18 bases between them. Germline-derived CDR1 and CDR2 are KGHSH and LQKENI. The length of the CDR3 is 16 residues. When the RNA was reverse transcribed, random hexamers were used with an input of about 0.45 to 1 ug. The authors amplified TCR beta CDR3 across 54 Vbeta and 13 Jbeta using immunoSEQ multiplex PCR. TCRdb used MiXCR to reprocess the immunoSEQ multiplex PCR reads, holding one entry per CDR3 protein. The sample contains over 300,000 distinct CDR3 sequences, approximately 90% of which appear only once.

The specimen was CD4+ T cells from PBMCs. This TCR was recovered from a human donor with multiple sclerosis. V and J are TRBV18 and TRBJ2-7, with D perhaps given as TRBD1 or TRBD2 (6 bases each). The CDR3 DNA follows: TGTGCCAGCTCACCACAGGGTTTGGGGGGCTACCACGAGCAGTACTTC. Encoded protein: CASSPQGLGGYHEQYF.